A single sample gave rise to the 20 T cell receptor beta chains below, sequenced in a study of response to subunit inactivated influenza vaccine. TCRdb reanalysed the RT-PCR reads using MiXCR and keeps one entry per CDR3 protein. The profile shows 500,000 to 600,000 distinct CDR3 sequences, around 11% of them singletons. This same sample was also part of a study on T cells expressing NK-cell markers. That work adds: 5'RACE template switching with UMIs generated TCR beta cDNA.

Sample: PBMCs from blood, taken on the day of vaccination. Every receptor here comes from a man aged 45-60 years who received an inactivated influenza vaccine.

This clonotype has only a few counts. The CDR3 is CSASPQGLGSYNEQFF. CDR3 DNA: TGCAGTGCTAGCCCTCAGGGACTAGGGTCCTACAATGAGCAGTTCTTC. J is TRBJ2-1 and V is TRBV20-1, with TRBD2 matching over 8 bases. The germline V gene encodes CDR1 DFQATT and CDR2 SNEGSKA (reference sequence). The CDR3 spans 16 residues. The trim removed 3 bases at V and 1 base at J, leaving 8 bases unmatched.

Ten or more counts support this clonotype. The chain carries TRBV6-1 and TRBJ2-1, with D possibly being TRBD2 (6 bases). V was pared by 10 bases and J by 0 bases, with 13 bases between. The germline V gene encodes CDR1 MNHNS and CDR2 SASEGT. The CDR3 sequence is 14 residues long. In nucleotides, the CDR3 is TGTGCCACGGGGGACCGGAGCTCCTACAATGAGCAGTTCTTC. It codes for CATGDRSSYNEQFF.

In this sample, this clonotype turned up many times. One junction end disagrees with the germline gene, perhaps due to a read error. This chain links TRBV12-3 or TRBV12-4 with TRBJ2-7; 9 bases are shared with TRBD2. This CDR3 is built from 11 residues. CDR3 protein: CASSLLGTSIF. The CDR3 DNA is TGTGCCAGCAGTTTACTCGGGACTAGCATCTTC.

The gene calls are TRBV4-1 and TRBJ2-5; D might be TRBD2 (6 bases). The V gene lost 4 bases and the J gene lost 5 bases, with 23 bases spanning the gap. The CDR3 contains 17 residues. Germline CDR1 and CDR2: MGHRA and YSYEKL. In nucleotides, the CDR3 is TGCGCCAGCAGCCCGGTAGGGCGTCGGCGGGGCGGGGAGACCCAGTACTTC. It yields the protein CASSPVGRRRGGETQYF.

This clonotype was counted a single time. This chain connects TRBV28 to TRBJ2-1; D is ambiguous. The germline gives CDR1 MDHEN, CDR2 SYDVKM. This CDR3 contains 13 residues. Trimming removed 3 bases at V and 12 bases at J, with 15 bases between. CDR3 sequence reads: CASSFGSARWQFF. In DNA, the CDR3 is TGTGCCAGCAGTTTCGGCTCGGCGAGATGGCAGTTCTTC.

In nucleotides, the CDR3 is TGCGCCAGCAGCCAAGTTCATTTATTAGCAGCAAACAATGAGCAGTTCTTC. This sequence encodes CASSQVHLLAANNEQFF. This chain joins TRBV4-3 and TRBJ2-1; D not certain. The CDR3 runs to 17 residues. Germline loops: CDR1 LGHNA, CDR2 YSLEER. Trimming took off 1 base at V and 5 bases at J, with 18 bases between the two ends.

The rearrangement uses TRBV20-1 and TRBJ2-3, with 8 bases matching TRBD2. The V gene's germline CDR1 is DFQATT and CDR2 SNEGSKA (reference sequence). The CDR3 is 15 residues long. Trimming at V came to 1 base and at J to 1 base, leaving 4 bases not matched to a gene. This CDR3 is CSARVAGGRTDTQYF. CDR3 in DNA: TGCAGTGCTAGAGTGGCGGGGGGACGCACAGATACGCAGTATTTT.

This clonotype was picked up a small number of times. This sequence joins TRBV4-1 and TRBJ2-5, with unresolved D. V gave up 1 base and J gave up 2 bases, with 14 bases separating them. The CDR3 consists of 16 residues. Germline V gives CDR1 MGHRA, CDR2 YSYEKL. In DNA, the CDR3 is TGCGCCAGCAGCCAAGTTGGTTTCGCGGCACAAGAGACCCAGTACTTC. Translating it yields CASSQVGFAAQETQYF.

This clonotype was observed many times. This rearrangement joins TRBV24-1 to TRBJ2-5; 7 bases are shared with TRBD1. The CDR3 is made up of 15 amino acids. J was trimmed by 0 bases and V by 9 bases; bases with no gene match: 9. Germline values: CDR1 KGHDR, CDR2 SFDVKD. The CDR3 nucleotides are TGTGCCACCGGCCCGTCGGGACAGCACCAAGAGACCCAGTACTTC. Translated: CATGPSGQHQETQYF.

This clonotype has a single count. The genes are TRBV5-4 and TRBJ1-1; no clear D. Per germline, CDR1 SGHNT and CDR2 YYREEE (reference sequence). Trimming shortened V by 2 bases and J by 5 bases, and 22 bases separated the two germline ends. The CDR3 spans 17 residues. CDR3 loop: CASSFGANVAPRTEAFF. CDR3 DNA: TGTGCCAGCAGCTTCGGAGCCAACGTCGCCCCTCGGACTGAAGCTTTCTTT.

This clonotype was observed a handful of times. The chain couples TRBV20-1 to TRBJ1-5, with D unclear. Between the trimmed V and J ends, which lost 0 bases and 6 bases, there was a span of 15 bases. The germline gives CDR1 DFQATT, CDR2 SNEGSKA (reference sequence). There are 15 residues in the CDR3. CDR3 DNA sequence: TGCAGTGCTAGAGAGCTGAAGGTAACGGGTCAGCCCCAGCATTTT. This gives the protein CSARELKVTGQPQHF.

This clonotype has only a few counts. The chain's CDR3 is CASSPGRYYEQYF. The CDR3 DNA reads as TGTGCCAGCAGCCCAGGACGGTACTACGAGCAGTACTTC. The chain recombines TRBV7-2 with TRBJ2-7; D is ambiguous. Germline lookup yields CDR1 SGHTA and CDR2 FQGNSA. V was clipped by 5 bases and J by 3 bases, with 11 bases between them. This CDR3 spans 13 amino acids.

This clonotype has just a few counts. This chain joins TRBV7-7 and TRBJ2-7; either TRBD1 or TRBD2 may fit D (5 bases each). This CDR3 is 14 amino acids long. CDR1 is SSHAT and CDR2 is FNYEAQ in the germline V gene (reference sequence). The CDR3 is CASPLPGRIYEQYF. The DNA for the CDR3 is TGTGCTAGCCCCCTCCCGGGACGGATCTACGAGCAGTACTTC. The entire variable domain, with the rest obtained from reference TRBV7-7 and TRBJ2-7, is as follows: GAGVSQSPRYKVTKRGQDVTLRCDPISSHATLYWYQQALGQGPEFLTYFNYEAQPDKSGLPSDRFSAERPEGSISTLTIQRTEQRDSAMYRCASPLPGRIYEQYFGPGTRLTVT.

The table lists this clonotype with a few counts. This sequence joins TRBV14 and TRBJ2-1, with 11 positions matching TRBD2. This CDR3 spans 17 amino acids. Germline V lookup: CDR1 SGHDN, CDR2 FVKESK. With 3 bases clipped from V and 2 bases from J, the junction kept 6 bases outside the gene matches. The CDR3 coding sequence is TGTGCCAGCAGCCACCAATTAGCGGGAGGGCCCTACAATGAGCAGTTCTTC. Amino acids: CASSHQLAGGPYNEQFF.

The V and J genes are TRBV5-1 and TRBJ2-1; 10 positions match TRBD2. CDR1 SGHRS and CDR2 YFSETQ come from the germline V gene. V gave up 2 bases and J gave up 8 bases; unmatched junction bases: 7. The CDR3 sequence is 15 residues long. The CDR3 region is CASSLRLAGDYEQFF. The CDR3 DNA reads as TGCGCCAGCAGCTTACGGCTAGCGGGAGACTATGAGCAGTTCTTC. Looking up the rest from reference TRBV5-1 and TRBJ2-1 gives the full variable domain: KAGVTQTPRYLIKTRGQQVTLSCSPISGHRSVSWYQQTPGQGLQFLFEYFSETQRNKGNFPGRFSGRQFSNSRSEMNVSTLELGDSALYLCASSLRLAGDYEQFFGPGTRLTVL.

The chain combines TRBV5-5 with TRBJ2-7; 9 positions match TRBD1. CDR3 length equals 15 residues. Germline CDR1 reads SGHKS; CDR2 reads YYEKEE (reference sequence). Trimming removed 1 base from V and 6 bases from J; junction bases left unmatched: 8. The DNA of the CDR3 is TGTGCCAGCAGCTTGAACCCGGGACAGGGACGCGAGCAGTACTTC. It yields the protein CASSLNPGQGREQYF.

In its sample, this clonotype was seen a few times. The CDR3 region is CSARGQGDRSSYNEQFF. CDR3 bases: TGCAGTGCTAGAGGACAGGGGGACAGGAGCTCCTACAATGAGCAGTTCTTC. The rearrangement joins TRBV20-1 to TRBJ2-1; 9 bases line up with TRBD1. The CDR3 spans 17 residues. V gave up 1 base and J gave up 0 bases; unmatched junction bases: 7. Germline CDR1 DFQATT, CDR2 SNEGSKA (reference sequence).

This clonotype was counted a few times. This chain uses TRBV18 with TRBJ2-7; tentatively, D is TRBD1 (7 bases). This CDR3 contains 14 residues. Germline CDR1 KGHSH, CDR2 LQKENI. V was shortened by 3 bases and J by 8 bases, with 17 bases between the two germline ends. The CDR3 is CASSPAGGIGKQYF. CDR3 DNA sequence: TGTGCCAGCTCACCGGCAGGGGGGATTGGGAAGCAGTACTTC.

The chain carries TRBV5-1 and TRBJ2-1; 7 bases fit TRBD1. V shed 2 bases, J shed 6 bases, and the junction held 8 bases outside the gene matches. The CDR3 extends over 15 amino acids. Per germline, CDR1 SGHRS and CDR2 YFSETQ. CDR3 nucleotide sequence: TGCGCCAGCAGCTTCCGGACAGGCACGGGCAATGAGCAGTTCTTC. Its protein product is CASSFRTGTGNEQFF.

V gene TRBV29-1 combines with J gene TRBJ2-7; TRBD1 might be the D (5 bases). This CDR3 region has 10 residues. Germline V gene sequence: CDR1 SQVTM, CDR2 ANQGSEA. The V and J ends lost 6 bases and 11 bases respectively, with 14 bases between them. CDR3 DNA: TGCAGCGTCGCTGACAGAGGAGAGTACTTC. Amino acids: CSVADRGEYF.